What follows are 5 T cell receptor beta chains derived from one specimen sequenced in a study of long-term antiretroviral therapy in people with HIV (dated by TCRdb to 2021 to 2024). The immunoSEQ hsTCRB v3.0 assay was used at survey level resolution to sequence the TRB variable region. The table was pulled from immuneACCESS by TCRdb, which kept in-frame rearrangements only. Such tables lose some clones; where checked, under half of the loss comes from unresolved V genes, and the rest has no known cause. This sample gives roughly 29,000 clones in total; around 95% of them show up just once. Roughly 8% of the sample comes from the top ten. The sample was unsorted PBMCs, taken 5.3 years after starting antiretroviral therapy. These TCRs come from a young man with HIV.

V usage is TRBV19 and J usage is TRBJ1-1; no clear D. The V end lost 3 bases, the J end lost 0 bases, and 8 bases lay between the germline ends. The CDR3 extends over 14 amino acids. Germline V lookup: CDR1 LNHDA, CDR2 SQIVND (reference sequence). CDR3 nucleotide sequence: TGTGCCAGTAGTATCGGGGTACTGAACACTGAAGCTTTCTTT. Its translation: CASSIGVLNTEAFF.

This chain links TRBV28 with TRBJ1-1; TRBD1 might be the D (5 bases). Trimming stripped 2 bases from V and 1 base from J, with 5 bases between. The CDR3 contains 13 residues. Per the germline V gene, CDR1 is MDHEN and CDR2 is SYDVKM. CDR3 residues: CASSLGGNTEAFF. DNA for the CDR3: TGTGCCAGCAGTTTAGGGGGGAACACTGAAGCTTTCTTT.

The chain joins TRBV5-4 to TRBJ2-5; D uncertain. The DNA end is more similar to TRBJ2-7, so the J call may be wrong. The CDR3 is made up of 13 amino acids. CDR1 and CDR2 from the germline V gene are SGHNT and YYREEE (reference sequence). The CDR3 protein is CASSPEPDYEQYF. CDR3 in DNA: TGTGCCAGCAGCCCCGAGCCCGACTACGAGCAGTACTTC.

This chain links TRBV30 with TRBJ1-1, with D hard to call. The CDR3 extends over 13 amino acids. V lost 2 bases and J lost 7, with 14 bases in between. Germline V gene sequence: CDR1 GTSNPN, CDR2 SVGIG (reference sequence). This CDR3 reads CAWSLYIRSEAFF. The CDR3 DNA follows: TGTGCCTGGAGTCTGTACATCAGGAGTGAAGCTTTCTTT.

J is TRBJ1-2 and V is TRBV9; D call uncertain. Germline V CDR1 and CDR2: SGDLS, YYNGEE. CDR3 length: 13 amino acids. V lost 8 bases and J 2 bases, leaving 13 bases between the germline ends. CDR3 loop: CASSPSGNYGYTF. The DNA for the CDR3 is TGTGCCAGTTCCCCCTCAGGCAACTATGGCTACACCTTC.